The next 13 T cell receptor beta chains were all read from a single sample in a study of T cells after yellow fever vaccination. TCRdb reanalysed the 5' RACE reads using MiXCR and keeps one entry per CDR3 protein. The repertoire holds approximately 330,000 distinct CDR3 sequences, with around 12% as singletons. The source was CD4+ T cells sorted from PBMCs, collected 15 days after the yellow fever booster vaccination. Receptor source: a young man who received the YFV17D yellow fever vaccine.

This clonotype was seen a few times. The J gene is TRBJ2-3, the V gene TRBV2; D gene unclear. Germline lookup yields CDR1 SNHLY and CDR2 FYNNEI. Deletions cut 8 bases from V and 6 bases from J, with 15 bases between. CDR3 size: 13 residues. The CDR3 protein is CASGQERWDTQYF. The CDR3 nucleotides read TGTGCCAGCGGGCAGGAGAGATGGGATACGCAGTATTTT.

This clonotype was found many times. The chain uses TRBV7-9 and TRBJ1-5; maybe TRBD1 (6 bases). Trimming took off 5 bases at V and 11 bases at J, with 19 bases between the two ends. The CDR3 runs to 14 residues. Germline-derived CDR1 and CDR2 are SEHNR and FQNEAQ (reference sequence). DNA of the CDR3: TGTGCCAGCAGCCCAACAGGGTCCCCTCGGTCCCAGCATTTT. This sequence encodes CASSPTGSPRSQHF.

This chain connects TRBV29-1 to TRBJ2-3; D remains unclear. Germline V gene lookup returns CDR1 SQVTM and CDR2 ANQGSEA. The V end lost 0 bases, the J end lost 2 bases, and 15 bases lay between the germline ends. The CDR3 consists of 16 residues. CDR3 sequence (DNA): TGCAGCGTTGAAGATTTATCCGGTTGGGCCACAGATACGCAGTATTTT. It encodes CSVEDLSGWATDTQYF.

This sequence joins TRBV7-2 and TRBJ2-5; 8 positions match TRBD1. The CDR3 runs to 16 residues. Germline assignment: CDR1 SGHTA and CDR2 FQGNSA. J was trimmed by 5 bases and V by 6 bases; bases with no gene match: 14. This CDR3 reads CASSSPGTGRRETQYF. For the CDR3, the DNA is TGTGCCAGCAGTTCACCCGGGACAGGTCGTCGCGAGACCCAGTACTTC.

The chain carries TRBV5-1 and TRBJ2-1; D is perhaps TRBD2 (5 bases). Germline assignment: CDR1 SGHRS and CDR2 YFSETQ. Trimming removed 0 bases from V and 12 bases from J, with 13 bases in between. The CDR3 length is 13 residues. In DNA, the CDR3 is TGCGCCAGCAGCTTGGGCGGAGGTGGTTGGCAGTTCTTC. Its protein is CASSLGGGGWQFF.

This chain connects TRBV6-2 or TRBV6-3 to TRBJ2-7; 7 bases are a match to TRBD2. This CDR3 comprises 13 residues. CDR1 and CDR2 (germline): MNHEY, SVGEGT. The ends lost 4 bases at V and 1 base at J; junction bases unmatched: 1. The CDR3 region has the DNA TGTGCCAGCAGTTCGGGGGGATCCTACGAGCAGTACGTC. Protein product: CASSSGGSYEQYV.

This clonotype was counted ten times or more. The rearrangement joins TRBV7-2 to TRBJ2-7, with D unresolved. The germline V gene encodes CDR1 SGHTA and CDR2 FQGNSA. The CDR3 spans 12 residues. Trimming removed 4 bases from V and 5 bases from J, with 9 bases in between. CDR3 region: CASSSGFDEQYF. The CDR3 DNA reads as TGTGCCAGCAGCTCCGGGTTTGACGAGCAGTACTTC.

V is TRBV5-1 and J is TRBJ2-1; tentative D call: TRBD2 (5 bases). This CDR3 has 18 residues. The germline V and J ends were trimmed by 2 bases and 6 bases, with 24 bases remaining between them. Per the germline V gene, CDR1 is SGHRS and CDR2 is YFSETQ. The CDR3 here is CASSLNPTRAAFSNEQFF. The CDR3 nucleotides are TGCGCCAGCAGCTTAAATCCTACTAGAGCGGCATTTTCCAATGAGCAGTTCTTC.

This clonotype came up a few times. The chain recombines TRBV29-1 with TRBJ1-2, with 10 bases identical to TRBD1. Per germline, CDR1 SQVTM and CDR2 ANQGSEA. Germline trimming cut 4 bases from V and 7 bases from J; bases unmatched to any gene: 6. The CDR3 is 13 amino acids. The CDR3 DNA reads TGCAGCGTTGCGGTCCGGGACAGGGGTGGCTACACCTTC. Encoded protein: CSVAVRDRGGYTF.

The J gene is TRBJ2-3, the V gene TRBV5-1; 7 nucleotides agree with TRBD1. CDR1 is SGHRS and CDR2 is YFSETQ in the germline V gene. There are 16 residues in the CDR3. With 3 bases clipped from V and 0 bases from J, the junction kept 7 bases outside the gene matches. For the CDR3, the DNA is TGCGCCAGCAGCTGGAGGCCGGGACAGAGCACAGATACGCAGTATTTT. It is translated as CASSWRPGQSTDTQYF.

This clonotype was detected many times. J is TRBJ1-1 and V is TRBV25-1; D ambiguous. V lost 5 bases to trimming and J lost 0 bases, with 7 bases between them. The V gene's germline CDR1 is MGHDK and CDR2 SYGVNS. The CDR3 extends over 13 amino acids. Written as DNA, the CDR3 is TGTGCCAGCAGTTTATTAATGAACACTGAAGCTTTCTTT. This sequence encodes CASSLLMNTEAFF.

The chain combines TRBV13 with TRBJ2-6, with TRBD1 matching over 7 bases. Germline V gene data show CDR1 as PRHDT and CDR2 as FYEKMQ (reference sequence). V gave up 5 bases and J gave up 2 bases; unmatched junction bases: 6. The CDR3 has 16 amino acids. CDR3 nucleotides: TGTGCCAGCAGCCCGGGCAGGGGGACTGGGGCCAACGTCCTGACTTTC. Residues: CASSPGRGTGANVLTF.

The gene calls are TRBV27 and TRBJ2-7; perhaps TRBD1 as D (6 bases). V dropped 5 bases and J dropped 5 bases, with 13 bases sitting between them. The CDR3 consists of 13 residues. Germline-derived CDR1 and CDR2 are MNHEY and SMNVEV (reference sequence). CDR3 DNA sequence: TGTGCCAGCAGTCCTAGGGGGTTCCACGAGCAGTACGTC. It is translated as CASSPRGFHEQYV.